This T cell receptor (beta chain) was captured in a study of T cells in Graves' hyperthyroidism and ophthalmopathy. RNA transcripts yielded amplified TCR beta CDR3 regions. The primer set for the first-round RT-PCR of the TCR CDR3 was HTBI. TCRdb reprocessed the multiplex PCR reads with MiXCR, giving one entry per CDR3 protein. The repertoire holds more than 350,000 distinct CDR3 sequences, with more than 12% as singletons. This clonotype was seen a handful of times. This CDR3 is built from 13 residues. With V trimmed by 5 bases and J by 8 bases, 3 bases remained unmatched. Germline CDR1 is MNHEY and CDR2 is SMNVEV (reference sequence).

The TCR originated in a woman aged 30 to 39 with Graves' ophthalmopathy. The sequenced sample consisted of blood. This rearrangement joins TRBV27 to TRBJ1-4, with TRBD1 matching 9 bases. In DNA form, the CDR3 reads TGTGCCAGCAGTAGACAGGGGGACGAAAAACTGTTTTTT. This sequence encodes CASSRQGDEKLFF.